The rows below give T cell receptor beta chains drawn from one sample of a study of OX40 agonist ivuxolimab in advanced cancers. Libraries were prepared by immunoSEQ multiplex PCR; TCRdb keeps only in-frame clonotypes and omits some of them. Among some 74,000 clones listed, 90% to 95% were seen once. The specimen comprised CD4+ or CD8+ T cells sorted from blood, sampled in a trial of the OX40 agonist ivuxolimab. Receptors originate from an adult with an advanced solid tumor such as melanoma, head and neck, liver or kidney cancer. CDR3s include the opening cysteine and the closing phenylalanine or tryptophan. D genes are given only for firm matches. The size field is filled for only some rows; it gives once, few, many or a size class.

TRBV30	TRBD2	NA	TRBJ2-3	CAWRNWGLAASTDTQYF	TGTGCCTGGAGGAACTGGGGACTAGCGGCTAGCACAGATACGCAGTATTTT
TRBV19	NA	NA	TRBJ2-1	CASSIAAGNEQFF	TGTGCCAGTAGTATAGCGGCCGGCAATGAGCAGTTCTTC
TRBV19	NA	NA	TRBJ2-7	CASSPMTDSYEQYF	TGTGCCAGTAGTCCTATGACGGACAGCTACGAGCAGTACTTC
TRBV19	TRBD2	NA	TRBJ2-5	CASSRGEKRTQETQYF	TGTGCCAGTAGTCGGGGGGAGAAGCGGACTCAAGAGACCCAGTACTTC
TRBV19	TRBD1	NA	TRBJ2-1	CASSIDVRDRDGDEQFF	TGTGCCAGTAGTATCGACGTTCGGGACAGGGACGGAGATGAGCAGTTCTTC
TRBV28	NA	NA	TRBJ2-1	CASSLVGAFSEQFF	TGTGCCAGCAGTTTGGTGGGAGCGTTCAGTGAGCAGTTCTTC
TRBV19	TRBD1	NA	TRBJ2-5	CASSIFRQGGFKETQYF	TGTGCCAGTAGTATTTTCCGACAGGGGGGTTTCAAAGAGACCCAGTACTTC
TRBV5-6	TRBD1	NA	TRBJ1-2	CASSLGTGFGYTF	TGTGCCAGCAGCTTGGGGACAGGGTTTGGCTACACCTTC
TRBV19	NA	NA	TRBJ2-2	CAIAQATGELFF	TGTGCCATCGCACAGGCCACCGGGGAGCTGTTTTTT
TRBV9	TRBD1	NA	TRBJ1-1	CASSVGSTGASAEAFF	TGTGCCAGCAGCGTTGGGTCTACAGGGGCAAGCGCTGAAGCTTTCTTT
TRBV9	NA	NA	TRBJ1-1	CASSSPRNGEKNTEAFF	TGTGCCAGCAGCTCTCCCCGGAACGGGGAAAAAAACACTGAAGCTTTCTTT
TRBV28	NA	NA	TRBJ2-5	CASSGGRIQETQYF	TGTGCCAGCAGTGGGGGAAGGATACAAGAGACCCAGTACTTC
TRBV4-3	NA	NA	TRBJ1-2	CASSRGEGTLGHGYYGYTF	TGCGCCAGCAGCCGTGGTGAGGGGACGTTGGGCCATGGCTACTATGGCTACACCTTC
TRBV2	TRBD2	once	TRBJ2-3	CASSVASGPDTQYF	TGTGCCAGCAGTGTTGCTAGCGGCCCAGATACGCAGTATTTT
TRBV6-5	TRBD2	NA	TRBJ2-7	CASSYSRGGYEQYF	TGTGCCAGCAGTTACTCGCGGGGGGGCTACGAGCAGTACTTC
TRBV7-6	NA	NA	TRBJ2-1	CASSLAVLDPEQFF	TGTGCCAGCAGCTTAGCGGTGTTAGACCCAGAGCAGTTCTTC
TRBV6-1	TRBD1	NA	TRBJ2-7	CASNYRDRAYEQYF	TGTGCCAGCAATTACCGGGACAGGGCCTACGAGCAGTACTTC
TRBV7-8	TRBD1	NA	TRBJ2-1	CASSFGTGTDEQFF	TGTGCCAGCAGCTTTGGGACAGGGACAGATGAGCAGTTCTTC
TRBV5-5	NA	medium-sized	TRBJ1-1	CASSLAPQGEAFF	TGTGCCAGCAGCTTGGCCCCGCAGGGTGAAGCTTTCTTT
TRBV27	NA	few	TRBJ2-7	CASSWIGGYEQYF	TGTGCCAGCAGCTGGATCGGGGGCTACGAGCAGTACTTC
TRBV10-1	TRBD1	NA	TRBJ1-2	CAGLTGGVGANYGYTF	TGCGCCGGCTTAACAGGGGGCGTGGGAGCTAACTATGGCTACACCTTC
TRBV9	NA	NA	TRBJ1-1	CASSADAGNTEAFF	TGTGCCAGCAGCGCTGACGCGGGGAACACTGAAGCTTTCTTT
TRBV7-2	NA	few	TRBJ2-4	CASNPSRAKNIQYF	TGTGCCAGCAACCCCTCTAGAGCCAAAAACATTCAGTACTTC
TRBV7-9	NA	NA	TRBJ2-7	CASSLSVSYEQYF	TGTGCCAGCAGCTTGAGCGTCTCCTACGAGCAGTACTTC
TRBV29-1	NA	NA	TRBJ2-5	CSVEDPTSQETQYF	TGCAGCGTTGAAGATCCTACATCCCAAGAGACCCAGTACTTC
TRBV4-2	TRBD2	NA	TRBJ2-7	CASSPTSGGKEQYF	TGTGCCAGCAGCCCTACTAGCGGGGGAAAAGAGCAGTACTTC
TRBV5-1	NA	NA	TRBJ2-7	CASSLARDEQYF	TGCGCCAGCAGCTTGGCCAGGGACGAGCAGTACTTC
TRBV11-2	TRBD1	NA	TRBJ2-7	CASSLGFGDRESYEQYF	TGTGCCAGCAGCTTAGGGTTCGGGGACAGGGAGTCCTACGAGCAGTACTTC
TRBV9	NA	NA	TRBJ1-1	CASSPRSAEQAFF	TGTGCCAGCAGCCCACGATCTGCCGAACAAGCTTTCTTT
TRBV13	TRBD2	NA	TRBJ2-1	CASSFRLAGTNNEQFF	TGTGCCAGCAGCTTCCGACTAGCGGGGACAAACAATGAGCAGTTCTTC
TRBV19	NA	NA	TRBJ2-1	CASSMSYQLNNEQFF	TGTGCCAGTAGTATGTCTTACCAGCTTAACAATGAGCAGTTCTTC
TRBV6-6	NA	once	TRBJ1-1	CASSFSSEAFF	TGTGCCAGCAGTTTCTCCAGTGAAGCTTTCTTT
TRBV27	TRBD2	NA	TRBJ2-7	CASSFAAGHEQYF	TGTGCCAGCAGTTTCGCAGCGGGACACGAGCAGTACTTC
TRBV27	TRBD1	NA	TRBJ2-7	CASSRTGEFYEQYF	TGTGCCAGCAGCAGGACAGGGGAGTTCTACGAGCAGTACTTC
TRBV9	TRBD1	NA	TRBJ2-4	CASSPPGTGVDIQYF	TGTGCCAGCAGCCCCCCCGGGACAGGGGTCGACATTCAGTACTTC
TRBV27	NA	NA	TRBJ1-2	CASRVAANYGYTF	TGTGCCAGCAGGGTTGCAGCCAACTATGGCTACACCTTC
TRBV25-1	TRBD1	NA	TRBJ1-4	CASSAIGTGEKLFF	TGTGCCAGCAGTGCTATCGGGACAGGGGAAAAACTGTTTTTT
TRBV5-6	NA	NA	TRBJ1-1	CASSLPPTLNTEAFF	TGTGCCAGCAGCTTGCCCCCGACACTTAACACTGAAGCTTTCTTT
TRBV9	NA	NA	TRBJ2-6	CASSHPEGHGANVLTF	TGTGCCAGCAGCCACCCCGAGGGGCACGGGGCCAACGTCCTGACTTTC
TRBV7-9	TRBD1	NA	TRBJ2-7	CASSSIEPTGLGDEQYF	TGTGCCAGCAGCTCCATAGAGCCGACAGGGCTAGGAGACGAGCAGTACTTC
TRBV7-9	TRBD1	NA	TRBJ2-2	CASSPVSGQGITGELFF	TGTGCCAGCAGCCCAGTATCAGGACAGGGGATCACCGGGGAGCTGTTTTTT
TRBV7-9	NA	NA	TRBJ2-7	CASRSRDSEQYF	TGTGCCAGCAGGTCGCGGGACAGCGAGCAGTACTTC
TRBV19	NA	NA	TRBJ1-1	CASSIEEWGNTEAFF	TGTGCCAGTAGTATAGAGGAATGGGGGAACACTGAAGCTTTCTTT
TRBV19	TRBD1	once	TRBJ1-1	CASLKAGGMYTEAFF	TGTGCCAGTCTGAAGGCAGGGGGCATGTACACTGAAGCTTTCTTT
TRBV28	NA	NA	TRBJ2-3	CASSSLRGPTDTQYF	TGTGCCAGCAGTTCGTTGCGGGGGCCCACAGATACGCAGTATTTT
TRBV7-3	NA	NA	TRBJ1-2	CASSLTTSYGYTF	TGTGCCAGCAGCTTAACCACCTCCTATGGCTACACCTTC
TRBV10-1	TRBD1	NA	TRBJ2-2	CASSVGQGNSGELFF	TGCGCCAGCAGTGTGGGACAGGGTAACTCCGGGGAGCTGTTTTTT
TRBV9	NA	NA	TRBJ2-7	CASSTGSSYEQYF	TGTGCCAGCAGCACAGGGAGCTCCTACGAGCAGTACTTC
TRBV19	TRBD1	NA	TRBJ2-1	CASSILGQGYNEQFF	TGTGCCAGTAGTATACTCGGACAGGGATACAATGAGCAGTTCTTC
TRBV29-1	NA	once	TRBJ2-3	CSVLGGDTQYF	TGCAGCGTTCTAGGGGGGGATACGCAGTATTTT
TRBV27	NA	once	TRBJ2-7	CASSSTLGQSYEQYF	TGTGCCAGCAGTTCAACCCTTGGACAGTCCTACGAGCAGTACTTC